This TCR beta chain was recovered during a study of blood T cells in healthy people across ages. Regarding the study as a whole: Expanded clonotype shifts may have been confounded, as the donors had an unknown CMV status. Diversity of TCR beta per million T cells declined in a roughly linear way with age.

Alongside a J-beta primer mix, a sample-barcoded 5' primer served in a second PCR lasting 7 to 11 cycles. Each single sample gave us at least 2.5 million CDR3-containing paired-end reads. TCRdb itself ran the 5' RACE reads through MiXCR, one entry per CDR3 protein. Found here are 1.5 million to 2 million distinct CDR3 sequences, 25% to 30% of them singletons; the top ten hold 6.5% to 8.5%. Every sample had a minimum of 6 million PBMCs isolated. In the case of this clonotype: Its cognate antigen is unknown.

This receptor was identified in a woman aged 25 to 39 in good health. Sequenced sample: blood.

This CDR3 is CASSEGSVNSYEQYF. DNA of the CDR3: TGTGCCAGCAGTGAAGGAAGCGTTAACTCCTACGAGCAGTACTTC. This chain links TRBV6-1 with TRBJ2-7; D gene ambiguous. The CDR3 spans 15 residues. The ends were cut back, 1 base at V and 0 bases at J, with 10 bases in the middle. Germline V gene data show CDR1 as MNHNS and CDR2 as SASEGT.